This passage covers 6 T cell receptor beta chains from one sample sequenced in a study of blood T cell repertoires in COVID-19. The protocol was immunoSEQ multiplex PCR, while the TCRdb copy is restricted to in-frame clones and leaves out a portion. The sample lists about 190,000 clones, roughly 90% occurring once. Sequenced material: peripheral blood. Receptors were obtained from a man aged 40-50 years with acute or convalescent COVID-19.

The chain combines TRBV7-2 with TRBJ2-3; 7 bases are shared with TRBD1. The V gene's germline CDR1 is SGHTA and CDR2 FQGNSA. The CDR3 has 18 residues. V gave up 2 bases and J gave up 4 bases; unmatched junction bases: 15. CDR3 in DNA: TGTGCCAGCAGCTTACGCCCGCCACAGGGGACCTGGGCAGATACGCAGTATTTT. Its protein product is CASSLRPPQGTWADTQYF.

V gene TRBV5-1 combines with J gene TRBJ2-3, with D possibly matching TRBD2 (7 bases). The V gene lost 4 bases and the J gene lost 6 bases, with 12 bases spanning the gap. Germline-derived CDR1 and CDR2 are SGHRS and YFSETQ. There are 13 residues in the CDR3. The CDR3 sequence: CASSRGAGDTQYF. CDR3 DNA: TGCGCCAGCAGCCGGGGGGCAGGGGATACGCAGTATTTT. The variable domain in full, with the rest retrieved from reference TRBV5-1 and TRBJ2-3, is KAGVTQTPRYLIKTRGQQVTLSCSPISGHRSVSWYQQTPGQGLQFLFEYFSETQRNKGNFPGRFSGRQFSNSRSEMNVSTLELGDSALYLCASSRGAGDTQYFGPGTRLTVL.

A few counts support this clone. The V call is TRBV20-1, the J call TRBJ2-5, with D perhaps matching TRBD1 (6 bases). V was shortened by 6 bases and J by 11 bases, with 13 bases between the two germline ends. Per germline, CDR1 DFQATT and CDR2 SNEGSKA (reference sequence). There are 10 residues in the CDR3. Written as DNA, the CDR3 is TGCAGTGCCCTACAGGGTGGGCAGTACTTC. Its translation is CSALQGGQYF.

V gene TRBV5-1 combines with J gene TRBJ1-1; 7 bases line up with TRBD1. V shed 5 bases and J 1 base; nucleotides not matched to a gene: 5. The V gene's germline CDR1 is SGHRS and CDR2 YFSETQ. This CDR3 region has 14 residues. CDR3 sequence reads: CASSRDRANTEAFF. DNA for the CDR3: TGCGCCAGCAGTCGAGACAGGGCGAACACTGAAGCTTTCTTT.

The chain couples TRBV7-2 to TRBJ1-1; 10 bases align to TRBD1. Germline values: CDR1 SGHTA, CDR2 FQGNSA. The CDR3 loop spans 16 amino acids. J was trimmed by 1 base and V by 5 bases; bases with no gene match: 7. In nucleotides, the CDR3 is TGTGCCAGCAGCCCGATCTGGGACAGGGGGAACACTGAAGCTTTCTTT. This codes for CASSPIWDRGNTEAFF.

The chain links TRBV19 to TRBJ2-7, with 9 bases that match TRBD1. This CDR3 has 15 residues. V shed 5 bases and J 0 bases; nucleotides not matched to a gene: 5. The germline V gene has CDR1 LNHDA and CDR2 SQIVND (reference sequence). This CDR3 is CASSPRTGASYEQYF. DNA of the CDR3: TGTGCCAGTAGTCCCCGGACAGGGGCCTCCTACGAGCAGTACTTC.